The entry that follows covers one TCR beta chain sequence. The ends were cut back, 4 bases at V and 4 bases at J, with 15 bases in the middle. Germline V gene data show CDR1 as SGHRS and CDR2 as YFSETQ. This CDR3 spans 15 amino acids. The donors were in the roughly 110-subject validation cohort; that cohort was separate from the roughly 700-subject first cohort. The data were taken from a study of cytomegalovirus exposure and HLA in healthy donors. Libraries were prepared by immunoSEQ multiplex PCR; TCRdb keeps only in-frame clonotypes and omits some of them. The data contain some 140,000 clones, 70% to 85% of them seen just once; the ten biggest clones take up 25% to 30%.

The rearrangement links TRBV5-1 to TRBJ1-3; tentatively, D is TRBD1 (6 bases). This sequence was found in a man in his thirties or forties in good health and CMV-seropositive. The source material was PBMCs. The CDR3 DNA sequence: TGCGCCAGCAGCCTGACAGGTACCTCCGGAAACACCATATATTTT. Its protein product is CASSLTGTSGNTIYF.